Listed here are 5 T cell receptor beta chains from one sample, sequenced in a study of CD8 T cells in Susac syndrome. It was with random hexamers that 0.5 to 1 ug RNA was reverse transcribed. A single record per CDR3 protein comes from TCRdb applying MiXCR to the immunoSEQ multiplex PCR reads. Among 400,000 or so distinct CDR3 sequences listed, around 85% were seen once. What was sequenced was CD8+ T cells from PBMCs. These receptors were obtained from a human donor with multiple sclerosis.

As to this clonotype: A read error may produce the germline difference seen at one junction end. The chain joins TRBV27 to TRBJ2-5; 11 nucleotides match TRBD2. Germline V gives CDR1 MNHEY, CDR2 SMNVEV (reference sequence). The CDR3 is 15 amino acids. CDR3 amino acids: CASSTSGGNQETQYF. The CDR3 DNA is TGTGCCAGCAGTACTAGCGGGGGTAACCAGGAGACCCAGTACTTC.

The rearrangement uses TRBV7-8 and TRBJ2-7; D not certain. V was shortened by 5 bases and J by 5 bases, with 13 bases between the two germline ends. The CDR3 totals 13 residues. The germline gives CDR1 SGHVS, CDR2 FQNEAQ. Here the CDR3 reads CASSLVWPHEQYF. DNA for the CDR3: TGTGCCAGCAGCCTAGTCTGGCCCCACGAGCAGTACTTC.

The J gene is TRBJ2-7, the V gene TRBV12-3 or TRBV12-4, with 9 bases fitting TRBD1. The CDR3 runs 15 residues. With V trimmed by 6 bases and J by 6 bases, 12 bases remained unmatched. The CDR3 DNA follows: TGTGCCAGCAGCCCCTTCACAGGGGGCGAAGGCGAGCAGTACTTC. Translated, it gives CASSPFTGGEGEQYF.

The V call is TRBV19, the J call TRBJ2-6; D not resolved. Germline V gene data show CDR1 as LNHDA and CDR2 as SQIVND (reference sequence). Trimming removed 0 bases at V and 0 bases at J, with 3 bases between. This CDR3 comprises 15 residues. The CDR3, as DNA: TGTGCCAGTAGTATAGAGAGCTCTGGGGCCAACGTCCTGACTTTC. Translated, it gives CASSIESSGANVLTF.

This clonotype was picked up one time. The rearrangement uses TRBV27 and TRBJ2-7, with 8 bases matching TRBD2. With 8 bases clipped from V and 2 bases from J, the junction kept 8 bases outside the gene matches. The CDR3 extends over 14 amino acids. CDR1 MNHEY and CDR2 SMNVEV come from the germline V gene (reference sequence). In DNA, the CDR3 is TGTGCCAGCTCCATAGCGGGGAGCACCTACGAGCAGTACTTC. Translated, it gives CASSIAGSTYEQYF.